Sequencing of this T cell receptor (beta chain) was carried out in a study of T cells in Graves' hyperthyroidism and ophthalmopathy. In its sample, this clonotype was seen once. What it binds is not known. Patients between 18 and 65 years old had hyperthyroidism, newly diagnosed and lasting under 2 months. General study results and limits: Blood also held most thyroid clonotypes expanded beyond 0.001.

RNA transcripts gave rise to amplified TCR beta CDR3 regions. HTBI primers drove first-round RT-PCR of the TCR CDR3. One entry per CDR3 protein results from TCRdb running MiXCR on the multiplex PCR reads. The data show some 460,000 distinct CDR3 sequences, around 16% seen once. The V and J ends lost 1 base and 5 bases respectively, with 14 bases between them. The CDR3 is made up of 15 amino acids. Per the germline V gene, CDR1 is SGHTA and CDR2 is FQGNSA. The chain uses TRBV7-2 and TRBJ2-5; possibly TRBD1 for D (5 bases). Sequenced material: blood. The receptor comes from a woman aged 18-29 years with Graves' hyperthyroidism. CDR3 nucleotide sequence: TGTGCCAGCAGCTTAGATCAGGGCCTGTGGGAGACCCAGTACTTC. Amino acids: CASSLDQGLWETQYF.